The 32 T cell receptor beta chains in this list originate from one sample, sequenced in a study of beta chain features in type 1 diabetes. TCRB transcripts that were expressed got sequenced, as all of the isolated RNA had been reverse transcribed. Measured with immunoSEQ multiplex PCR; TCRdb has only the in-frame clones, and not every one. The profile shows approximately 120,000 clones, approximately 39% of them singletons. Sequenced: stem cell memory CD4+ T cells from blood. Receptors were obtained from a young woman in good health.

The V call is TRBV19, the J call TRBJ2-3; 9 nucleotides agree with TRBD1. From germline, CDR1 is LNHDA and CDR2 SQIVND (reference sequence). The J segment lost 2 bases and the V segment lost 10 bases, leaving 10 bases of the junction unmatched. The CDR3 spans 15 residues. The chain's CDR3 is CATRQGETYTDTQYF. The CDR3 DNA reads TGTGCCACCAGACAGGGGGAGACTTACACAGATACGCAGTATTTT.

The chain links TRBV2 to TRBJ2-1, with 14 bases fitting TRBD2. Germline CDR1 is SNHLY and CDR2 is FYNNEI. The CDR3 covers 16 residues. V was clipped by 6 bases and J by 5 bases; unmatched bases: 6. The CDR3 reads CASSPPGLAGDNEQFF. The CDR3 DNA reads TGTGCCAGCAGCCCCCCGGGACTAGCGGGAGACAATGAGCAGTTCTTC.

The chain has TRBV7-9 and TRBJ2-1, with 12 bases that match TRBD2. The CDR3 totals 16 residues. V was clipped by 5 bases and J by 5 bases; unmatched bases: 7. Germline assignment: CDR1 SEHNR and CDR2 FQNEAQ (reference sequence). The CDR3: CASSPRLAGAHNEQFF. In DNA, the CDR3 is TGTGCCAGCAGCCCCCGACTAGCGGGAGCCCACAATGAGCAGTTCTTC.

This clone turned up a few times. The chain links TRBV6-5 to TRBJ2-1, with 8 bases lining up with TRBD2. V lost 6 bases and J lost 0; bases outside the gene matches: 1. Per germline, CDR1 MNHEY and CDR2 SVGAGI. The CDR3 has 14 residues. The CDR3 coding sequence is TGTGCCAGCAGGAGCGGGAGCTCCTACAATGAGCAGTTCTTC. Translation: CASRSGSSYNEQFF.

The V gene is TRBV29-1, the J gene TRBJ1-1; 7 nucleotides agree with TRBD1. Germline loops: CDR1 SQVTM, CDR2 ANQGSEA. This CDR3 has 17 amino acids. The V segment lost 4 bases and the J segment 0 bases; nucleotides outside the gene matches: 14. The CDR3 DNA reads TGCAGCGTTGTTCCCTGGTTCCGGACAGGATTGAACACTGAAGCTTTCTTT. This translates into CSVVPWFRTGLNTEAFF.

The rearrangement links TRBV5-1 to TRBJ2-7; 8 bases are shared with TRBD2. V lost 4 bases to trimming and J lost 2 bases; unmatched junction nucleotides: 11. From germline, CDR1 is SGHRS and CDR2 YFSETQ. The CDR3 has 16 amino acids. As DNA, the CDR3 is TGCGCCAGCAGCGATCTCAGCGGGAGAATAACCTACGAGCAGTACTTC. Its protein product is CASSDLSGRITYEQYF.

This clone was counted once. The CDR3 DNA reads as TGCAGTGCTAAAAAGAGTACTGAAGCTTTCTTT. This translates into CSAKKSTEAFF. The chain joins TRBV20-1 to TRBJ1-1, with unresolved D. V lost 4 bases, J lost 5 bases, and 8 bases lay in between. CDR3 length: 11 residues. Germline assignment: CDR1 DFQATT and CDR2 SNEGSKA (reference sequence).

This clone was detected a few times. This chain joins TRBV27 and TRBJ1-1, with TRBD1 identical over 12 bases. The germline gives CDR1 MNHEY, CDR2 SMNVEV (reference sequence). The CDR3 is 18 residues long. With 5 bases clipped from V and 6 bases from J, the junction kept 16 bases outside the gene matches. CDR3 in amino acids: CASSLHSGTGGVFAEAFF. In nucleotides, the CDR3 is TGTGCCAGCAGTCTCCACTCCGGGACAGGGGGCGTTTTCGCTGAAGCTTTCTTT.

This CDR3 reads CAWSGIYNTEAFF. CDR3 nucleotides: TGTGCCTGGTCAGGGATTTACAACACTGAAGCTTTCTTT. The rearrangement links TRBV30 to TRBJ1-1; D may be TRBD1 (5 bases). Germline V gives CDR1 GTSNPN, CDR2 SVGIG (reference sequence). The CDR3 consists of 13 residues. V lost 5 bases and J 2 bases, leaving 12 bases between the germline ends.

The chain recombines TRBV7-8 with TRBJ2-1, with D perhaps TRBD2 (6 bases). Germline V gives CDR1 SGHVS, CDR2 FQNEAQ. V was trimmed by 3 bases and J by 3 bases, leaving 9 bases between them. CDR3 length: 14 residues. The chain's CDR3 is CASSFAGSYNEQFF. The CDR3 nucleotides are TGTGCCAGCAGCTTTGCGGGAAGCTACAATGAGCAGTTCTTC.

This clone was observed a few times. This chain joins TRBV5-1 and TRBJ2-3; 8 bases fit TRBD1. The germline gives CDR1 SGHRS, CDR2 YFSETQ. The CDR3 loop spans 15 amino acids. V was clipped by 2 bases and J by 3 bases; unmatched bases: 5. The CDR3: CASSFLGQGTDTQYF. CDR3 DNA: TGCGCCAGCAGCTTCTTAGGACAGGGAACAGATACGCAGTATTTT.

The chain is built from TRBV7-9 and TRBJ2-3; 9 bases map to TRBD1. The CDR3 has 18 amino acids. Germline CDR1 reads SEHNR; CDR2 reads FQNEAQ (reference sequence). The junction had 12 bases not matched to a gene; V was cut back by 5 bases and J by 0 bases. CDR3 DNA: TGTGCCAGCAGCAGGGACAGGGCGAGGGGAAGTAGCACAGATACGCAGTATTTT. Amino acids: CASSRDRARGSSTDTQYF.

This clone was counted between two and nine times. The chain joins TRBV25-1 to TRBJ2-5; 7 bases are shared with TRBD2. J was trimmed by 5 bases and V by 5 bases; bases with no gene match: 8. Germline V gene sequence: CDR1 MGHDK, CDR2 SYGVNS. CDR3 length: 14 amino acids. For the CDR3, the DNA is TGTGCCAGCAGTCCGGCGGGAGTAATTGAGACCCAGTACTTC. Its protein product is CASSPAGVIETQYF.

This clone was picked up a small number of times. V is TRBV6-6 and J is TRBJ1-2; 8 positions agree with TRBD1. Germline V gene sequence: CDR1 MNHNY, CDR2 SVGAGI (reference sequence). The ends lost 11 bases at V and 2 bases at J; junction bases unmatched: 7. CDR3 length equals 13 residues. DNA for the CDR3: TGTGCCGGACGAGCAGGGGGCAACTATGGCTACACCTTC. It yields the protein CAGRAGGNYGYTF.

The V and J genes are TRBV5-1 and TRBJ2-6, with D maybe TRBD2 (5 bases). With 4 bases removed from V and 1 base from J, the gap between germline ends came to 24 bases. The CDR3 is made up of 20 amino acids. From germline, CDR1 is SGHRS and CDR2 YFSETQ. CDR3 sequence reads: CASSPPIASPLVSGANVLTF. CDR3 DNA: TGCGCCAGCAGCCCACCTATAGCGAGCCCTCTGGTTTCTGGGGCCAACGTCCTGACTTTC.

Details on this clone: At one boundary the junction diverges from the germline segment, which might be a read error. This chain joins TRBV9 and TRBJ2-1; TRBD2 matches at 10 bases. CDR1 SGDLS and CDR2 YYNGEE come from the germline V gene. The CDR3 is 15 amino acids. CDR3 DNA sequence: TGCGCCAGCAGCCAAGATCTAGCGGGAGTGTCTGAGCAGTTCTTC. It encodes CASSQDLAGVSEQFF.

This clone was seen a handful of times. This rearrangement joins TRBV4-2 to TRBJ2-7, with TRBD2 identical over 7 bases. The CDR3 sequence is 16 residues long. Germline V gives CDR1 LGHNA, CDR2 YNFKEQ. J was trimmed by 7 bases and V by 4 bases; bases with no gene match: 16. DNA of the CDR3: TGTGCCAGCAGCCTACTCAGGAGCGGGGCAGGGAGGGAGCAGTACTTC. Its protein is CASSLLRSGAGREQYF.

This clone has a handful of counts. The rearrangement uses TRBV18 and TRBJ2-7; tentative D call: TRBD2 (5 bases). Deletions cut 6 bases from V and 4 bases from J, with 16 bases between. Germline V lookup: CDR1 KGHSH, CDR2 LQKENI. CDR3 length: 14 residues. The DNA for the CDR3 is TGTGCCAGCTCCCCCCGGGGAACCGGATACGAGCAGTACTTC. Protein product: CASSPRGTGYEQYF. Looking up the rest from reference TRBV18 and TRBJ2-7 gives the full variable domain: NAGVMQNPRHLVRRRGQEARLRCSPMKGHSHVYWYRQLPEEGLKFMVYLQKENIIDESGMPKERFSAEFPKEGPSILRIQQVVRGDSAAYFCASSPRGTGYEQYFGPGTRLTVT.

The rearrangement uses TRBV2 and TRBJ1-5; D is ambiguous. The V gene's germline CDR1 is SNHLY and CDR2 FYNNEI. V dropped 7 bases and J dropped 3 bases, with 10 bases sitting between them. This CDR3 contains 13 residues. The CDR3 loop reads CASKVGYNQPQHF. The CDR3 nucleotides read TGTGCCAGCAAAGTCGGGTACAATCAGCCCCAGCATTTT.

This rearrangement joins TRBV30 to TRBJ1-2; TRBD1 is a possible D gene (5 bases). With 2 bases removed from V and 9 bases from J, the gap between germline ends came to 10 bases. The CDR3 spans 11 residues. Germline V gene lookup returns CDR1 GTSNPN and CDR2 SVGIG (reference sequence). The CDR3 nucleotides are TGTGCCTGGAGTCGGGGGAGAAGCTACACCTTC. Translation gives CAWSRGRSYTF.

This sequence joins TRBV7-9 and TRBJ1-1; weak D call: TRBD1 (5 bases). The CDR3 consists of 15 residues. Trimming cost V 1 base and J 0 bases, with 9 bases left between them. Germline V gene data show CDR1 as SEHNR and CDR2 as FQNEAQ (reference sequence). Here the CDR3 DNA reads TGTGCCAGCAGCTTAGTGGGGGGGGTGAACACTGAAGCTTTCTTT. Protein product: CASSLVGGVNTEAFF.

The chain uses TRBV27 and TRBJ2-7; 8 bases agree with TRBD1. The V and J ends lost 5 bases and 2 bases, in that order; junction bases with no gene match: 5. The CDR3 sequence is 14 residues long. The germline CDR1 and CDR2 sequences are MNHEY and SMNVEV (reference sequence). The chain's CDR3 is CASSPQGAAYEQYF. CDR3 bases: TGTGCCAGCAGTCCTCAGGGGGCCGCCTACGAGCAGTACTTC.

V gene TRBV5-4 combines with J gene TRBJ2-2, with D possibly matching TRBD2 (5 bases). Germline V lookup: CDR1 SGHNT, CDR2 YYREEE (reference sequence). This CDR3 spans 15 amino acids. V was trimmed by 0 bases and J by 6 bases, leaving 12 bases between them. This chain's CDR3 is CASSLAGLDAGELFF. CDR3 in DNA: TGTGCCAGCAGCTTGGCCGGACTTGACGCCGGGGAGCTGTTTTTT.

The rearrangement joins TRBV30 to TRBJ1-5, with 9 bases lining up with TRBD1. The CDR3 covers 13 residues. V shed 3 bases, J shed 6 bases, and the junction held 3 bases outside the gene matches. The germline V gene encodes CDR1 GTSNPN and CDR2 SVGIG (reference sequence). The CDR3 coding sequence is TGTGCCTGGAGCCCACAGGGGGCTCAGCCCCAGCATTTT. Protein: CAWSPQGAQPQHF.

This clone was observed a few times. This chain uses TRBV7-9 with TRBJ2-5; D unresolved. The V gene lost 5 bases and the J gene lost 2 bases, with 15 bases spanning the gap. The germline CDR1 and CDR2 sequences are SEHNR and FQNEAQ (reference sequence). The CDR3 is 15 residues long. The CDR3 loop reads CASSPTPPGQETQYF. CDR3 nucleotide sequence: TGTGCCAGCAGCCCCACTCCCCCGGGTCAAGAGACCCAGTACTTC.

This chain uses TRBV7-9 with TRBJ2-5, with D uncertain. From germline, CDR1 is SEHNR and CDR2 FQNEAQ (reference sequence). CDR3 length: 14 amino acids. With 1 base removed from V and 5 bases from J, the gap between germline ends came to 11 bases. CDR3 nucleotide sequence: TGTGCCAGCAGCTTAGTTAGTCAGCGCGAGACCCAGTACTTC. Translation: CASSLVSQRETQYF.

This clone was counted between two and nine times. The chain recombines TRBV4-1 with TRBJ2-7, with 10 bases aligning to TRBD1. Germline CDR1 MGHRA, CDR2 YSYEKL. This CDR3 is 16 amino acids long. The J segment lost 4 bases and the V segment lost 4 bases, leaving 10 bases of the junction unmatched. CDR3 DNA: TGCGCCAGCAGCCCCCCTCCGGGACAGGGGAGGTACGAGCAGTACTTC. It specifies CASSPPPGQGRYEQYF.

This sequence joins TRBV7-9 and TRBJ2-1, with D perhaps TRBD1 (7 bases). Germline assignment: CDR1 SEHNR and CDR2 FQNEAQ (reference sequence). V gave up 5 bases and J gave up 2 bases, with 13 bases separating them. The CDR3 covers 15 residues. This CDR3 is CASSRGQGAYNEQFF. The CDR3 DNA reads TGTGCCAGCAGCCGGGGGCAGGGGGCCTACAATGAGCAGTTCTTC. Using reference TRBV7-9 and TRBJ2-1 for the parts outside the CDR3, the full variable domain is DTGVSQNPRHKITKRGQNVTFRCDPISEHNRLYWYRQTLGQGPEFLTYFQNEAQLEKSRLLSDRFSAERPKGSFSTLEIQRTEQGDSAMYLCASSRGQGAYNEQFFGPGTRLTVL.

This clone was detected only a few times. The chain has TRBV29-1 and TRBJ2-7; 8 nucleotides match TRBD2. Looked up from germline, CDR1 is SQVTM and CDR2 is ANQGSEA. The CDR3 has 11 residues. J lost 3 bases, V lost 7 bases, and 2 bases had no gene match. In DNA, the CDR3 is TGCAGCGGGGGACTAGGCTACGAGCAGTACTTC. It yields the protein CSGGLGYEQYF.

This clone showed up just a few times. The chain links TRBV29-1 to TRBJ1-5; D unclear. Germline V gives CDR1 SQVTM, CDR2 ANQGSEA. V lost 6 bases and J lost 7, with 22 bases in between. There are 15 residues in the CDR3. The CDR3 is CSVSVGMGTGQPQHF. As DNA, the CDR3 is TGCAGCGTCTCCGTTGGGATGGGAACGGGGCAGCCCCAGCATTTT. The full variable domain, in which reference TRBV29-1 and TRBJ1-5 provide the parts outside the CDR3, is SAVISQKPSRDICQRGTSLTIQCQVDSQVTMMFWYRQQPGQSLTLIATANQGSEATYESGFVIDKFPISRPNLTFSTLTVSNMSPEDSSIYLCSVSVGMGTGQPQHFGDGTRLSIL.

CDR3 DNA: TGCGCCAGCAGCGGAACTAGCGGGGATGGAGAGCAGTTCTTC. Translating it yields CASSGTSGDGEQFF. The chain employs TRBV5-1 and TRBJ2-1, with 10 bases identical to TRBD2. CDR3 length: 14 residues. Germline V lookup: CDR1 SGHRS, CDR2 YFSETQ. Trimming took 4 bases from V and 10 from J; bases not matched to a gene: 8.

The chain joins TRBV5-6 to TRBJ2-4; possibly TRBD2 for D (5 bases). This CDR3 contains 16 residues. V was cut by 1 base and J by 0 bases, with 11 bases left in between. Germline CDR1 SGHDT, CDR2 YYEEEE. CDR3 nucleotides: TGTGCCAGCAGCTTGTTGGAGGCCCTAGCCAAAAACATTCAGTACTTC. Translating gives CASSLLEALAKNIQYF.